A selection of T cell receptor beta chains follows, all from one sample in a study of neurological immune-mediated disorders. TCRdb itself ran the 5' RACE reads through MiXCR, one entry per CDR3 protein. The table records about 59,000 distinct CDR3 sequences, less than 25% of them present only once. Material: PBMCs. These receptors originate from a man aged 55 to 69 with HTLV-1-associated myelopathy (HAM/TSP). Both conserved end residues are part of each CDR3. A D gene is named only where the DNA matches it firmly. Clone size is given for some rows only: seen once, a few or many times, or a class if the clone is expanded.

abundance	j_gene	d_gene	v_gene	CDR3nt	CDR3aa
NA	TRBJ1-1	NA	TRBV30	TGTGCCTGGAAGAACACTGAAGCTTTCTTT	CAWKNTEAFF
many	TRBJ2-7	TRBD2	TRBV5-1	TGCGCCAGCAGCTTGGCCTCGGGACTAGCCGACGAGCAGTACTTC	CASSLASGLADEQYF
many	TRBJ1-2	NA	TRBV11-2	TGTGCCAGCAGCCCGCAGACTGCGTATGGCTACACCTTC	CASSPQTAYGYTF
many	TRBJ2-2	NA	TRBV5-5	TGTGCCAGCAGCTTGGCCTCCTCTCTGAACACCGGGGAGCTGTTTTTT	CASSLASSLNTGELFF
NA	TRBJ2-7	NA	TRBV12-3/TRBV12-4	TGTGCCAGCAGCCCCCGAGGACTTACCTACGAGCAGTACTTC	CASSPRGLTYEQYF
many	TRBJ2-3	NA	TRBV30	TGTGCCTGGAGTGAAAGCACAGATACGCAGTATTTT	CAWSESTDTQYF
NA	TRBJ1-4	NA	TRBV18	TGTGTCAGCTCACCACGTGGGGGCGAAAAACTGTTTTTT	CVSSPRGGEKLFF
many	TRBJ2-7	NA	TRBV6-1	TGTGCCAGCAGGACAGGCGAGTACAACGAGCAGTACTTC	CASRTGEYNEQYF
many	TRBJ2-2	NA	TRBV4-1	TGCGCCAGCAGCCATTCGTGGGGATTGAACACCGGGGAGCTGTTTTTT	CASSHSWGLNTGELFF
many	TRBJ1-6	TRBD1	TRBV12-5	TGTGCTAGTGGCCAAGGGGGCGGCTATAATTCACCCCTCCACTTT	CASGQGGGYNSPLHF
NA	TRBJ1-1	NA	TRBV5-1	TGCGCCAGCGCAGAAAGAGGAAAGAACACTGAAGCTTTCTTT	CASAERGKNTEAFF
many	TRBJ2-7	TRBD1	TRBV29-1	TGCAGCGTTGAAGGGACAGGGGCTGACGAGCAGTACTTC	CSVEGTGADEQYF
many	TRBJ2-7	NA	TRBV29-1	TGCAGCGCCCTGGACCGATACGAGCAGTACTTC	CSALDRYEQYF
many	TRBJ2-2	NA	TRBV20-1	TGCAGTGCCCGGCCGACGGGCACCGGGGAGCTGTTTTTT	CSARPTGTGELFF
NA	TRBJ1-1	NA	TRBV5-1	TGCGCCAGCAGCGGGGGGCCCTGGGGGAGCACTGAAGCTTTCTTT	CASSGGPWGSTEAFF
NA	TRBJ2-3	TRBD1	TRBV5-6	TGTGCCAGTAAATACCTGCCGGGACAGGGGTCCACAGATACGCAGTATTTT	CASKYLPGQGSTDTQYF
NA	TRBJ2-1	TRBD2	TRBV20-1	TGCAGTGCTAGAGTGAGATCACGGGCGGGAGTCTACAATGAGCAGTTCTTC	CSARVRSRAGVYNEQFF
many	TRBJ1-1	NA	TRBV29-1	TGCAGCGTTGAAGAGGCACAGAACACTGAAGCTTTCTTT	CSVEEAQNTEAFF
many	TRBJ2-2	TRBD2	TRBV20-1	TGCAGTGCTAGAGATCTGACTAGCGGAGGGAACACCGGGGAGCTGTTTTTT	CSARDLTSGGNTGELFF
many	TRBJ1-1	NA	TRBV12-3/TRBV12-4	TGTGCCAGCAGTTTATACCGACGGGACACTGAAGCTTTCTTT	CASSLYRRDTEAFF
few	TRBJ1-5	NA	TRBV20-1	TGCAGTGCTACACAGACAAATAGCAATCAGCCCCAGCATTTT	CSATQTNSNQPQHF
many	TRBJ2-7	TRBD1	TRBV10-3	TGTGCCATCAGTGAGTCAAGGGGGCGCGGTGGTTCCTACGAGCAGTACTTC	CAISESRGRGGSYEQYF
NA	TRBJ1-2	TRBD1	TRBV5-1	TGCGCCAGCAGCCCCTCGACAGGGGGCGCGAACTATGGCTACACCTTC	CASSPSTGGANYGYTF
NA	TRBJ1-4	TRBD1	TRBV2	TGTGCCAGCAGCCAACACGGAAACAGGGGCGAAAAACTGTTTTTT	CASSQHGNRGEKLFF
many	TRBJ1-5	NA	TRBV5-5	TGTGCCAGCAGCTGGGGTCAGGGGATAGGGCAGCCCCAGCATTTT	CASSWGQGIGQPQHF
NA	TRBJ2-1	TRBD2	TRBV19	TGTGCCAGTAGTACTAGCGGGAGGGCCAATGAGCAGTTCTTC	CASSTSGRANEQFF
NA	TRBJ2-7	NA	TRBV10-3	TGTGCCATCAGTCCTGTCGGGACTCTTGGCTCCTACGAGCAGTACTTC	CAISPVGTLGSYEQYF
NA	TRBJ1-4	NA	TRBV28	TGTGCCAGCAGTTTACAGGGGCCGGATGAAAAACTGTTTTTT	CASSLQGPDEKLFF
many	TRBJ1-2	TRBD1	TRBV7-6	TGTGCCAGCAGCCTGGCGGGGGGACAGGGGAACTATGGCTACACCTTC	CASSLAGGQGNYGYTF
many	TRBJ2-2	TRBD1	TRBV7-3	TGTGCCAGCAGCCACACAGGGGTGGGCGGGGAGCTGTTTTTT	CASSHTGVGGELFF
many	TRBJ2-2	TRBD1	TRBV3-1	TGTGCCAGCGTCCAGGGGGCGGGCACCGGGGAGCTGTTTTTT	CASVQGAGTGELFF
NA	TRBJ2-7	TRBD2	TRBV9	TGTGCCAGCAGCCCCAGGACTAGCAGGAGTTACGAGCAGTACTTC	CASSPRTSRSYEQYF
few	TRBJ1-2	TRBD1	TRBV19	TGTGCCAGTAGTCTTACAGGGGTCGGCTATGGCTACACCTTC	CASSLTGVGYGYTF
NA	TRBJ2-7	TRBD2	TRBV5-5	TGTGCCAGCAGCTTGGCAGCGGGAGGACTTACCTACGAGCAGTACTTC	CASSLAAGGLTYEQYF
many	TRBJ2-6	NA	TRBV20-1	TGCAGTGCTAGTCCGACGGCTGGGGCCAACGTCCTGACTTTC	CSASPTAGANVLTF
few	TRBJ2-3	NA	TRBV6-1	TGTGCCAGCAGGGGTAGCATGACTCCAGATACGCAGTATTTT	CASRGSMTPDTQYF
NA	TRBJ2-1	NA	TRBV11-2	TGTGCCAGCAGTCTGCCGGACAATGAGCAGTTCTTC	CASSLPDNEQFF
medium-sized	TRBJ2-1	NA	TRBV20-1	TGCAGTGCTAGTCGACTACCGGGACCAAAAAGTGGTGGGCAGTTCTTC	CSASRLPGPKSGGQFF
many	TRBJ1-4	NA	TRBV29-1	TGCAGCGTCATAACAGGGAGCGGGAAACTGTTTTTT	CSVITGSGKLFF
NA	TRBJ2-2	NA	TRBV10-3	TGTGCCATCAGTCCCCCCTCGGGGACATACACCGGGGAGCTGTTTTTT	CAISPPSGTYTGELFF
NA	TRBJ1-1	TRBD1	TRBV6-1	TGTGCCAGCAGATGGACAGGAGGGACTGAAGCTTTCTTT	CASRWTGGTEAFF
once	TRBJ2-7	NA	TRBV10-3	TGTGCCATCCTGGGGGCAAACGAGCAGTACTTC	CAILGANEQYF
many	TRBJ2-1	TRBD2	TRBV9	TGTGCCAGCAGCGTAGCGCCTAGCGGGAGCAATGAGCAGTTCTTC	CASSVAPSGSNEQFF
many	TRBJ2-3	NA	TRBV29-1	TGCAGCGTATGGGAAGATACGCAGTATTTT	CSVWEDTQYF
many	TRBJ2-3	TRBD1	TRBV7-2	TGTGCCAGCAGCGCGGGACAGGGGGCGGATACGCAGTATTTT	CASSAGQGADTQYF
NA	TRBJ2-1	TRBD2	TRBV10-1	TGCGCCAGCAGCCGTGGGACTAGCGGGAGGGCGGAGGAGCAGTTCTTC	CASSRGTSGRAEEQFF
many	TRBJ1-5	NA	TRBV6-1	TGTGCCAGTCGGATTGAGGACAGCACCAATCAGCCCCAGCATTTT	CASRIEDSTNQPQHF
NA	TRBJ2-4	TRBD1	TRBV12-3/TRBV12-4	TGTGCCAGCAGGAGGACAGGGGGCGGCAACATTCAGTACTTC	CASRRTGGGNIQYF